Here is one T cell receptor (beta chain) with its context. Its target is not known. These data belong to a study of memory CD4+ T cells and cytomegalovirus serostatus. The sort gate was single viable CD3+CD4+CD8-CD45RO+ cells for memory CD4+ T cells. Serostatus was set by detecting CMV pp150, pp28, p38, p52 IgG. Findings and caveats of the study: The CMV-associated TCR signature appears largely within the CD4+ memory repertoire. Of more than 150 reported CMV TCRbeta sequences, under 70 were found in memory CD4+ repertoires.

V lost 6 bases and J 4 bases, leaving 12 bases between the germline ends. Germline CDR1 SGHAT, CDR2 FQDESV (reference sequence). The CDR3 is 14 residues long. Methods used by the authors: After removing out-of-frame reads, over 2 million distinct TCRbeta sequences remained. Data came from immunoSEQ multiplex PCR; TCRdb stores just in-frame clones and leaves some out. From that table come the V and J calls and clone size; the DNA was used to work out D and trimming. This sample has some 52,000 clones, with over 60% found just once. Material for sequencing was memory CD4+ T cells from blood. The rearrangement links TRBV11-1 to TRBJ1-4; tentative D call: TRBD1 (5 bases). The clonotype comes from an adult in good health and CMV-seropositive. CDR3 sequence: CASSQGTYNEKLFF. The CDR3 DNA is TGTGCCAGCAGTCAAGGGACGTATAATGAAAAACTGTTTTTT.